One sample yielded the 19 T cell receptor beta chains listed below, sequenced in a study of cytomegalovirus exposure and HLA in healthy donors. PCR employed 60 Vbeta and 13 Jbeta primers. Assay: immunoSEQ multiplex PCR; the TCRdb copy retains only in-frame clones and omits some. The table records about 150,000 clones, around 74% of them present only once. The sequenced sample consisted of PBMCs. These receptors came from a man between 18 and 29 years old in good health and CMV-seronegative.

The V and J genes are TRBV6-1 and TRBJ2-7; tentatively, D is TRBD2 (5 bases). CDR3 length equals 14 residues. The V gene lost 4 bases and the J gene lost 3 bases, with 13 bases spanning the gap. Germline V gene sequence: CDR1 MNHNS, CDR2 SASEGT. The CDR3, as DNA: TGTGCCAGCAGTGTAGCCGGAGGTGTCTACGAGCAGTACTTC. The encoded protein is CASSVAGGVYEQYF.

The gene calls are TRBV4-3 and TRBJ2-1; tentative D call: TRBD1 (6 bases). Trimming cost V 4 bases and J 7 bases, with 14 bases left between them. Germline-derived CDR1 and CDR2 are LGHNA and YSLEER. CDR3 size: 14 residues. The CDR3: CASSPGGQGNEQFF. The CDR3, as DNA: TGCGCCAGCAGCCCTGGGGGCCAGGGAAATGAGCAGTTCTTC.

This clone was seen only once. CDR3 loop: CASSQARPREGRLFF. The DNA of the CDR3 is TGCGCCAGCAGCCAAGCCCGACCCCGCGAGGGCAGGCTGTTTTTT. The rearrangement uses TRBV4-3 and TRBJ1-4; no clear D gene. The CDR3 is 15 amino acids. Germline assignment: CDR1 LGHNA and CDR2 YSLEER. V was trimmed by 1 base and J by 14 bases, leaving 20 bases between them.

DNA for the CDR3: TGTGCCAGCAGGATAGGACAGAATAATGAAAAACTGTTTTTT. As protein: CASRIGQNNEKLFF. The V call is TRBV6-1, the J call TRBJ1-4; TRBD1 might be the D (6 bases). Trimming pared 6 bases from V and 4 bases from J, leaving 12 bases between. In germline, CDR1 is MNHNS, CDR2 SASEGT. This CDR3 is built from 14 residues.

The chain employs TRBV18 and TRBJ2-5; maybe TRBD1 (6 bases). The end of the DNA is better explained by TRBJ2-7, so the J call may be wrong. CDR1 is KGHSH and CDR2 is LQKENI in the germline V gene. The CDR3 contains 14 residues. DNA for the CDR3: TGTGCCAGCTCACCGTGGACAGACTCCTACGAGCAGTACTTC. Its protein is CASSPWTDSYEQYF.

This chain links TRBV27 with TRBJ2-5, with D perhaps matching TRBD2 (5 bases). Looked up from germline, CDR1 is MNHEY and CDR2 is SMNVEV (reference sequence). The CDR3 sequence is 13 residues long. V gave up 6 bases and J gave up 9 bases, with 17 bases separating them. The CDR3 protein is CASRIWEHGAQYF. The CDR3 DNA sequence: TGTGCCAGCAGGATCTGGGAGCATGGGGCCCAGTACTTC.

The chain carries TRBV11-2 and TRBJ2-5; a weak D match, TRBD2 (5 bases). The CDR3 has 13 residues. Germline CDR1 is SGHAT and CDR2 is FQNNGV. Trimming took off 4 bases at V and 7 bases at J, with 13 bases between the two ends. The CDR3 protein is CASSSRRSGTQYF. The CDR3, as DNA: TGTGCCAGCAGCTCCAGACGGAGCGGGACCCAGTACTTC.

This chain uses TRBV5-6 with TRBJ1-6; TRBD1 agrees at 8 bases. V dropped 3 bases and J dropped 9; count of bases not matched to a gene: 14. This CDR3 has 17 residues. The V gene's germline CDR1 is SGHDT and CDR2 YYEEEE. CDR3 bases: TGTGCCAGCAGCTCAAACTTCAACACAGGGGGAGTTTCACCCCTCCACTTT. It yields the protein CASSSNFNTGGVSPLHF. Full variable domain (missing parts from reference TRBV5-6 and TRBJ1-6): DAGVTQSPTHLIKTRGQQVTLRCSPKSGHDTVSWYQQALGQGPQFIFQYYEEEERQRGNFPDRFSGHQFPNYSSELNVNALLLGDSALYLCASSSNFNTGGVSPLHFGNGTRLTVT.

The chain links TRBV5-1 to TRBJ1-2, with a possible D match to TRBD1 (6 bases). V was pared by 4 bases and J by 7 bases, with 17 bases between. The CDR3 loop spans 14 amino acids. The germline V gene has CDR1 SGHRS and CDR2 YFSETQ. CDR3 in amino acids: CASSGTTETGGYTF. DNA of the CDR3: TGCGCCAGCAGCGGCACGACGGAGACAGGTGGCTACACCTTC.

This chain connects TRBV2 to TRBJ1-5; tentatively, D is TRBD1 (6 bases). V was cut by 9 bases and J by 4 bases, with 16 bases left in between. The CDR3 sequence is 14 residues long. Per germline, CDR1 SNHLY and CDR2 FYNNEI. The CDR3 protein is CARGGGERNQPQHF. Written as DNA, the CDR3 is TGTGCCAGAGGGGGAGGGGAGAGAAATCAGCCCCAGCATTTT.

The genes are TRBV6-1 and TRBJ1-1, with TRBD1 matching over 7 bases. J was trimmed by 6 bases and V by 8 bases; bases with no gene match: 9. Germline V gene data show CDR1 as MNHNS and CDR2 as SASEGT. The CDR3 sequence is 13 residues long. The CDR3 here is CASGTGVGPEAFF. CDR3 in DNA: TGTGCCAGCGGTACAGGGGTTGGACCTGAAGCTTTCTTT.

The chain combines TRBV5-4 with TRBJ2-7, with D maybe TRBD2 (7 bases). The V gene's germline CDR1 is SGHNT and CDR2 YYREEE (reference sequence). The CDR3 has 17 residues. The V gene lost 1 base and the J gene lost 4 bases, with 21 bases spanning the gap. CDR3 loop: CASSLYFPQGGGYEQYV. CDR3 bases: TGTGCCAGCAGCTTGTACTTTCCCCAGGGAGGGGGTTACGAGCAGTACGTC.

The chain couples TRBV4-2 to TRBJ1-4, with TRBD1 as a possible D gene (6 bases). This CDR3 is 16 amino acids long. Germline assignment: CDR1 LGHNA and CDR2 YNFKEQ. Trimming pared 0 bases from V and 7 bases from J, leaving 15 bases between. The CDR3 bases are TGTGCCAGCAGCCAAGAAGGGGGGGGATCTCGTGAAAAACTGTTTTTT. Amino acids: CASSQEGGGSREKLFF.

This clone was counted a few times. CDR3 nucleotides: TGTGCCAGCAGCTTAGACACAGCCACTGAAGCTTTCTTT. This encodes CASSLDTATEAFF. This chain joins TRBV7-9 and TRBJ1-1; D ambiguous. This CDR3 comprises 13 residues. Germline assignment: CDR1 SEHNR and CDR2 FQNEAQ (reference sequence). The V end was cut by 1 base, the J end by 4 bases, with 7 bases between.

The chain links TRBV7-2 to TRBJ1-3; D unclear. Germline-derived CDR1 and CDR2 are SGHTA and FQGNSA. Trimming took off 5 bases at V and 0 bases at J, with 17 bases between the two ends. CDR3 length: 17 residues. CDR3 amino acids: CASSQENRVSSGNTIYF. CDR3 DNA: TGTGCCAGCAGCCAAGAAAACAGAGTCAGCTCTGGAAACACCATATATTTT.

J is TRBJ1-1 and V is TRBV7-9; TRBD1 is a possible D gene (6 bases). The germline V and J ends were trimmed by 5 bases and 5 bases, with 12 bases remaining between them. The CDR3 has 13 amino acids. CDR1 SEHNR and CDR2 FQNEAQ come from the germline V gene (reference sequence). This chain's CDR3 is CASSAGTRTEAFF. CDR3 sequence (DNA): TGTGCCAGCAGCGCCGGGACACGGACTGAAGCTTTCTTT.

This chain joins TRBV7-9 and TRBJ1-6, with no clear D. Germline CDR1 is SEHNR and CDR2 is FQNEAQ (reference sequence). The CDR3 length is 13 residues. V lost 4 bases to trimming and J lost 11 bases, with 12 bases between them. In DNA form, the CDR3 reads TGTGCCAGCAGCTCCGCGCCTCCCACACCCCTCCACTTT. As protein: CASSSAPPTPLHF.

The genes are TRBV28 and TRBJ1-1, with TRBD1 identical over 8 bases. The CDR3 is 16 residues long. The V gene end was trimmed by 5 bases and the J gene end by 1 base; junction bases not matched to a gene: 9. Germline CDR1 and CDR2: MDHEN and SYDVKM. The CDR3 reads CASSPTAGGWNTEAFF. The CDR3 DNA follows: TGTGCCAGCAGTCCGACGGCAGGGGGCTGGAACACTGAAGCTTTCTTT.

The rearrangement joins TRBV4-1 to TRBJ1-5; D gene unclear. Germline lookup yields CDR1 MGHRA and CDR2 YSYEKL. The CDR3 length is 16 residues. V was trimmed by 1 base and J by 7 bases, leaving 17 bases between them. CDR3 protein: CASSQVGRKREQPQHF. The CDR3 DNA sequence: TGCGCCAGCAGCCAAGTGGGGAGAAAAAGGGAACAGCCCCAGCATTTT.